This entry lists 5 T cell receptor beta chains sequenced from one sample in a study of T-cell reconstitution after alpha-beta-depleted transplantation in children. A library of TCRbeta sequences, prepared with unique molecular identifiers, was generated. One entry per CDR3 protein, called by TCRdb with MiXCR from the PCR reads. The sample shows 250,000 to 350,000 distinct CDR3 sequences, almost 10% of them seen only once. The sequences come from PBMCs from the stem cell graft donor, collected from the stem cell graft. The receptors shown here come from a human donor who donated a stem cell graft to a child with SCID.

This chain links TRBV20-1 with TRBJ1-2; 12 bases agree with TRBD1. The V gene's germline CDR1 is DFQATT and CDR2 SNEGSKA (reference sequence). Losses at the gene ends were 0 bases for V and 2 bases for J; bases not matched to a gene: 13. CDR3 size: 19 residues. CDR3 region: CSARDTGTGGNTLNYGYTF. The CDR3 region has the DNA TGCAGTGCTAGAGATACCGGGACAGGGGGCAACACGTTAAACTATGGCTACACCTTC.

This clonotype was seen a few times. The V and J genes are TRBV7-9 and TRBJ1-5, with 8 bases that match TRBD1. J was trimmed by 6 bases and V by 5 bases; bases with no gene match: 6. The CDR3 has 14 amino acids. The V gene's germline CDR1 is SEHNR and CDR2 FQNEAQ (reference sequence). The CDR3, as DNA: TGTGCCAGCAGCCCAGACAGGGGAAGTCAGCCCCAGCATTTT. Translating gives CASSPDRGSQPQHF. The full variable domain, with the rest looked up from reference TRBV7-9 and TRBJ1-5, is DTGVSQNPRHKITKRGQNVTFRCDPISEHNRLYWYRQTLGQGPEFLTYFQNEAQLEKSRLLSDRFSAERPKGSFSTLEIQRTEQGDSAMYLCASSPDRGSQPQHFGDGTRLSIL.

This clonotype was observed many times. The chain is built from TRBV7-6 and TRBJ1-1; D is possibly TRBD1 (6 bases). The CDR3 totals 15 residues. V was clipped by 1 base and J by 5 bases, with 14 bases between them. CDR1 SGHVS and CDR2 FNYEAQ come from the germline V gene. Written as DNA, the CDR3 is TGTGCCAGCAGCTTAGAGGGGGGTTTTCGAACTGAAGCTTTCTTT. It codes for CASSLEGGFRTEAFF.

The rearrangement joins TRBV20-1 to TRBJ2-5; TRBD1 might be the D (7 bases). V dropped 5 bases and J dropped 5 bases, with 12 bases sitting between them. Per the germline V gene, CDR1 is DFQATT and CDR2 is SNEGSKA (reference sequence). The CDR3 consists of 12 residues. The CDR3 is CSADPGGETQYF. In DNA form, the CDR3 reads TGCAGTGCTGACCCAGGGGGGGAGACCCAGTACTTC.

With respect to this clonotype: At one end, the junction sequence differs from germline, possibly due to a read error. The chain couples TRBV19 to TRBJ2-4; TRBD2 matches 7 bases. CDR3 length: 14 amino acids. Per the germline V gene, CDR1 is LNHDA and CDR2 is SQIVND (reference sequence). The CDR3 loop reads CASSIGLAKNSQYF. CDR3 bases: TGTGCCAGTAGTATAGGACTAGCCAAAAACAGTCAGTACTTC.